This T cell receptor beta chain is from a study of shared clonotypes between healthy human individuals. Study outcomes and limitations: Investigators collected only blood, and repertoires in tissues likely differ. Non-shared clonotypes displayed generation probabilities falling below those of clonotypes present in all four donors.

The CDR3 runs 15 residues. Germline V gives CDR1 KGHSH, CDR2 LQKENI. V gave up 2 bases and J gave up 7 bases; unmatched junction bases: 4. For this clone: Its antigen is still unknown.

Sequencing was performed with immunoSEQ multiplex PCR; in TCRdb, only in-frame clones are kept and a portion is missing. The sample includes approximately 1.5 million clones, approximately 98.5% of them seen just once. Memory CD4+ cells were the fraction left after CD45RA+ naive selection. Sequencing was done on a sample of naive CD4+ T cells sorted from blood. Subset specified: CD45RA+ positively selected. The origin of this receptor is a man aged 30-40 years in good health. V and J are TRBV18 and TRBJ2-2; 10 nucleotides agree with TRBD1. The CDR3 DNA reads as TGTGCCAGCTCACCAAGAGGACAGGGGGACGGGGAGCTGTTTTTT. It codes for CASSPRGQGDGELFF.